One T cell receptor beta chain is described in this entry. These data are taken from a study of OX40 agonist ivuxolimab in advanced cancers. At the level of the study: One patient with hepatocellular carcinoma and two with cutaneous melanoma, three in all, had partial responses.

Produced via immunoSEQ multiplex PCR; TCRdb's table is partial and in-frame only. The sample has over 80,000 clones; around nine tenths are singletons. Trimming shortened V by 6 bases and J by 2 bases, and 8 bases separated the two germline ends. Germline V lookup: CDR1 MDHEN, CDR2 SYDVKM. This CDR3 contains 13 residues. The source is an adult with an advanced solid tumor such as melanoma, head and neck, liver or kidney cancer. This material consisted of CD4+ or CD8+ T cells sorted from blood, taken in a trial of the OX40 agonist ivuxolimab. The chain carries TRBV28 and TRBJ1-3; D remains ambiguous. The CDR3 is CASRSNPGNTIYF. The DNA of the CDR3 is TGTGCCAGCAGATCAAACCCTGGAAACACCATATATTTT.